This T cell receptor (beta chain) was retrieved from a study of T cells in Graves' hyperthyroidism and ophthalmopathy. Broader study findings: The model's output predicted ophthalmopathy at a median of 6.5 months prior to onset.

RNA transcripts served as the template for amplifying TCR beta CDR3 regions. Primed by the HTBI set, a first-round RT-PCR was run on the TCR CDR3. Via MiXCR, TCRdb re-called the multiplex PCR reads, giving one row per CDR3 protein. Of 560,000 or so distinct CDR3 sequences in the sample, about 20% were seen once. The CDR3 runs 16 residues. Germline loops: CDR1 MGHRA, CDR2 YSYEKL. With V trimmed by 1 base and J by 4 bases, 8 bases remained unmatched. With respect to this clonotype: The target antigen is unknown.

This clonotype was obtained from a man aged 35-49 years with Graves' ophthalmopathy. The chain couples TRBV4-1 to TRBJ2-3; 7 positions agree with TRBD2. The sequenced sample consisted of blood. The CDR3 sequence: CASSQAHGGSPDTQYF. CDR3 DNA sequence: TGCGCCAGCAGCCAAGCTCACGGGGGGAGTCCAGATACGCAGTATTTT.